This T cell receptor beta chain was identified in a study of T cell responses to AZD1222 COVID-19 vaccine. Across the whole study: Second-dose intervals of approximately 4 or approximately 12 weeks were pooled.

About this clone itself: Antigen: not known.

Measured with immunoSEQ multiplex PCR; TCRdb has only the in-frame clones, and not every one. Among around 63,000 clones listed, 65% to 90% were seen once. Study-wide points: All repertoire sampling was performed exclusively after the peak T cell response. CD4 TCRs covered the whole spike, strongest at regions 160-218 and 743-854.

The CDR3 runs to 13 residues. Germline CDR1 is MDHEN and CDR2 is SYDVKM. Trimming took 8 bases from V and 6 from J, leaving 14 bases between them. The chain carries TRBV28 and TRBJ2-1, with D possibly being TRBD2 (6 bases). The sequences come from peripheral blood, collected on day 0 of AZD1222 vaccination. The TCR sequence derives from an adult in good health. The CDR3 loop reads CASWDFYFNEQFF. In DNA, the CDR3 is TGTGCCAGCTGGGACTTTTATTTCAATGAGCAGTTCTTC.